This is a list of T cell receptor beta chains from one sample in a study of T cell repertoires in cytomegalovirus infection. TCRdb used MiXCR to reprocess the reads, holding one entry per CDR3 protein. The sample shows approximately 400,000 distinct CDR3 sequences, 30% to 40% of them seen only once. The sequenced sample was PBMCs. The receptors here all came from a human donor in good health (CMV status not recorded). Some clones in this sample may be carry-over from other donors' samples. Both conserved end residues are part of each CDR3. A D gene is named only where the DNA matches it firmly. Rows give clone size only sometimes, using once, few, many, or a class for an expanded clone.

>TRBJ2-1|NA|NA|TRBV5-5
CASSLSSGYGNEQFF
TGTGCCAGCAGCTTGTCGTCAGGGTATGGCAATGAGCAGTTCTTC
>TRBJ1-3|NA|TRBD1|TRBV7-9
CASAGGGQDNSGNTIYF
TGTGCCAGCGCAGGGGGGGGACAGGATAACTCTGGAAACACCATATATTTT
>TRBJ2-2|NA|NA|TRBV5-1
CASSLEQGNTGELFF
TGCGCCAGCAGCTTGGAACAGGGGAACACCGGGGAGCTGTTTTTT
>TRBJ2-4|NA|NA|TRBV5-3
CASSLSYGLDIQYF
TGTGCCAGCAGCTTGTCATATGGACTCGACATTCAGTACTTC
>TRBJ1-2|few|NA|TRBV19
CASRDLTYGYTF
TGTGCCAGTAGAGACCTCACTTATGGCTACACCTTC
>TRBJ2-1|many|TRBD2|TRBV7-2
CASSLARGGTSGGNEQFF
TGTGCCAGCAGCTTAGCGAGGGGTGGGACTAGCGGGGGGAATGAGCAGTTCTTC
>TRBJ2-7|NA|TRBD1|TRBV14
CASSHRAGQGAYEQYF
TGTGCCAGCAGCCATCGAGCGGGACAGGGGGCCTACGAGCAGTACTTC
>TRBJ2-1|NA|TRBD2|TRBV6-1
CASSVDTGGSYNEQFF
TGTGCCAGCAGTGTTGACACGGGAGGGTCCTACAATGAGCAGTTCTTC
>TRBJ1-6|NA|NA|TRBV12-3/TRBV12-4
CASSLVGILNSPLHF
TGTGCCAGCAGTTTAGTGGGGATATTGAATTCACCCCTCCACTTT
>TRBJ1-6|many|NA|TRBV7-2
CASSLDPGVTRSPLHF
TGTGCCAGCAGCTTAGACCCGGGTGTAACGCGTTCACCCCTCCACTTT
>TRBJ2-5|many|TRBD2|TRBV12-3/TRBV12-4
CASSESTGTRRRETQYF
TGTGCCAGCAGTGAATCAACCGGGACTAGAAGAAGAGAGACCCAGTACTTC
>TRBJ1-1|few|NA|TRBV19
CASSINRATEAFF
TGTGCCAGTAGTATTAACAGGGCCACTGAAGCTTTCTTT
>TRBJ2-1|NA|TRBD2|TRBV12-3/TRBV12-4
CASRGSGGDEQFF
TGTGCCAGCCGGGGGTCCGGGGGGGATGAGCAGTTCTTC
>TRBJ1-2|NA|NA|TRBV4-3
CASSQDSGTYYGYTF
TGCGCCAGCAGCCAAGATTCTGGAACGTACTATGGCTACACCTTC
>TRBJ2-6|few|TRBD2|TRBV7-2
CASSAPGLGVGANVLTF
TGTGCCAGCAGCGCCCCGGGACTAGGTGTTGGGGCCAACGTCCTGACTTTC
>TRBJ1-6|NA|NA|TRBV29-1
CSVRPDSDSPLHF
TGCAGCGTAAGGCCAGACTCGGATTCACCCCTCCACTTT
>TRBJ1-5|NA|NA|TRBV7-2
CASSLAGRGDQPQHF
TGTGCCAGCAGCTTAGCGGGTAGGGGGGATCAGCCCCAGCATTTT
>TRBJ1-2|NA|NA|TRBV2
CASKRKGVDGYTF
TGTGCCAGCAAGAGAAAGGGGGTGGATGGCTACACCTTC
>TRBJ2-7|NA|NA|TRBV6-1
CASSLTGITYEQYF
TGTGCCAGCAGCCTAACAGGAATAACCTACGAGCAGTACTTC
>TRBJ2-2|NA|NA|TRBV19
CASSIAGTLVTGELFF
TGTGCCAGTAGTATCGCCGGGACCTTGGTCACCGGGGAGCTGTTTTTT
>TRBJ2-7|many|TRBD1|TRBV6-2/TRBV6-3
CASSNPPGQSYEQYF
TGTGCCAGCAGTAATCCCCCGGGACAGTCCTACGAGCAGTACTTC
>TRBJ1-2|NA|NA|TRBV5-4
CASSWAGQTVYGYTF
TGTGCCAGCAGCTGGGCCGGACAGACAGTCTATGGCTACACCTTC
>TRBJ2-1|many|TRBD2|TRBV7-8
CASSPAHRGGLITSNEQFF
TGTGCCAGCAGCCCGGCGCACCGGGGGGGCTTGATTACGAGCAATGAGCAGTTCTTC
>TRBJ1-2|NA|NA|TRBV7-3
CASSSRAGHGYYGYTF
TGTGCCAGCAGCTCGAGGGCGGGACATGGTTACTATGGCTACACCTTC
>TRBJ1-1|once|NA|TRBV2
CASREDRQPVIEAFF
TGTGCCAGCAGAGAGGACAGACAACCTGTCATTGAAGCTTTCTTT
>TRBJ2-5|NA|NA|TRBV29-1
CSVRRGGGSFQETQYF
TGCAGCGTTCGAAGAGGTGGGGGGTCATTTCAAGAGACCCAGTACTTC
>TRBJ2-5|NA|TRBD1|TRBV5-1
CASSSSTGGEETQYF
TGCGCCAGCAGCTCTTCCACAGGGGGCGAAGAGACCCAGTACTTC
>TRBJ1-4|NA|NA|TRBV9
CASSVRGQANEKLFF
TGTGCCAGCAGCGTAAGAGGGCAGGCTAATGAAAAACTGTTTTTT
>TRBJ2-7|NA|TRBD2|TRBV7-6
CASSLAAGESYEQYF
TGTGCTAGCAGCTTAGCGGCGGGGGAGTCCTACGAGCAGTACTTC
>TRBJ2-1|NA|TRBD2|TRBV20-1
CSAIPLSGGLPNNEQFF
TGCAGTGCTATACCTCTTAGCGGGGGTCTACCAAACAATGAGCAGTTCTTC
>TRBJ2-4|many|NA|TRBV7-8
CASSLRPGVENIQYF
TGTGCCAGCAGCTTACGCCCGGGCGTGGAAAACATTCAGTACTTC
>TRBJ2-2|NA|TRBD1|TRBV6-2/TRBV6-3
CASSYAGQGTGELFF
TGTGCCAGCAGTTACGCGGGACAGGGGACCGGGGAGCTGTTTTTT
>TRBJ1-5|NA|TRBD1|TRBV19
CASSTRQGAGSYQPQHF
TGTGCCAGTAGTACCAGACAGGGGGCCGGGTCATATCAGCCCCAGCATTTT
>TRBJ2-1|few|TRBD2|TRBV6-1
CASSETGGVYNEQFF
TGTGCCAGCAGTGAAACGGGGGGGGTCTACAATGAGCAGTTCTTC
>TRBJ2-1|NA|TRBD1|TRBV7-8
CASTQTGSIVNEQFF
TGTGCCAGCACCCAGACAGGGAGTATCGTAAATGAGCAGTTCTTC
>TRBJ2-3|NA|TRBD2|TRBV6-6
CASSSPYGGGPDTQYF
TGTGCCAGCAGTTCTCCTTACGGGGGGGGTCCAGATACGCAGTATTTT
>TRBJ1-1|NA|TRBD1|TRBV29-1
CSVEGFGTGGFGAFF
TGCAGCGTTGAAGGGTTCGGGACAGGGGGCTTCGGGGCTTTCTTT
>TRBJ1-1|NA|NA|TRBV4-1
CASSQVGTGYTEAFF
TGCGCCAGCAGCCAAGTGGGCACGGGATACACTGAAGCTTTCTTT
>TRBJ1-1|few|TRBD1|TRBV7-8
CASSLFWRQGGEAFF
TGTGCCAGCAGCTTATTTTGGCGACAGGGGGGTGAAGCTTTCTTT
>TRBJ1-5|NA|TRBD1|TRBV10-3
CAIRADRGHQPQHF
TGTGCCATCCGTGCCGACAGGGGACATCAGCCCCAGCATTTT
>TRBJ2-5|NA|NA|TRBV27
CASSLEAWETQYF
TGTGCCAGCAGTTTAGAGGCGTGGGAGACCCAGTACTTC
>TRBJ2-1|NA|NA|TRBV14
CASSQGRKQFF
TGTGCCAGCAGCCAAGGGAGGAAGCAGTTCTTC
>TRBJ2-5|many|NA|TRBV7-9
CASSFPTGAETQYF
TGTGCCAGCAGCTTCCCGACTGGGGCAGAGACCCAGTACTTC
>TRBJ1-4|many|NA|TRBV6-6
CASSYSEKLFF
TGTGCCAGCAGTTATTCCGAAAAACTGTTTTTT
>TRBJ2-3|NA|NA|TRBV6-2/TRBV6-3
CASSYSGGPPPDTQYF
TGTGCCAGCAGTTACTCCGGGGGGCCCCCCCCGGATACGCAGTATTTT
>TRBJ2-7|many|NA|TRBV30
CAWRPQEGSLTYEQYF
TGTGCCTGGAGGCCCCAAGAGGGAAGCCTAACCTACGAGCAGTACTTC
>TRBJ1-4|NA|NA|TRBV10-2
CASSTRPNSFRGQFEKLFF
TGCGCCAGCAGTACGCGGCCTAATTCCTTCAGGGGCCAATTCGAAAAACTGTTTTTT
>TRBJ1-2|few|NA|TRBV6-5
CASSQQGSTNYGYTF
TGTGCCAGCAGTCAACAGGGTAGCACTAACTATGGCTACACCTTC
>TRBJ2-7|NA|TRBD1|TRBV10-3
CAISFDRDRCEQYF
TGTGCCATCAGTTTTGACAGGGACCGTTGCGAGCAGTACTTC
>TRBJ1-1|many|NA|TRBV7-9
CASSPGSRTEAFF
TGTGCCAGCAGCCCCGGGAGCAGGACTGAAGCTTTCTTT
>TRBJ1-4|NA|NA|TRBV15
CATSSLGQGEKLFF
TGTGCCACCAGCAGCCTAGGGCAGGGTGAAAAACTGTTTTTT
>TRBJ2-7|few|TRBD2|TRBV11-2
CASSYGTSGSYEQYF
TGTGCCAGCAGCTATGGGACTAGCGGTTCCTACGAGCAGTACTTC